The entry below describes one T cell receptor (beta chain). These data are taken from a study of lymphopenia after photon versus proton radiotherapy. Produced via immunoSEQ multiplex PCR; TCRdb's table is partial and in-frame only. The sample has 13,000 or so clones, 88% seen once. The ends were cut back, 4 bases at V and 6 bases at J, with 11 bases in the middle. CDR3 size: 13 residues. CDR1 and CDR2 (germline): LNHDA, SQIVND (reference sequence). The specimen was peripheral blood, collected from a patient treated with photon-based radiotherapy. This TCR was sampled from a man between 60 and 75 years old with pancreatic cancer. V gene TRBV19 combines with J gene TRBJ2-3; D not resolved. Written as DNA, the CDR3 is TGTGCCAGTAGTAGGTACGCCCAGGATACGCAGTATTTT. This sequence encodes CASSRYAQDTQYF.